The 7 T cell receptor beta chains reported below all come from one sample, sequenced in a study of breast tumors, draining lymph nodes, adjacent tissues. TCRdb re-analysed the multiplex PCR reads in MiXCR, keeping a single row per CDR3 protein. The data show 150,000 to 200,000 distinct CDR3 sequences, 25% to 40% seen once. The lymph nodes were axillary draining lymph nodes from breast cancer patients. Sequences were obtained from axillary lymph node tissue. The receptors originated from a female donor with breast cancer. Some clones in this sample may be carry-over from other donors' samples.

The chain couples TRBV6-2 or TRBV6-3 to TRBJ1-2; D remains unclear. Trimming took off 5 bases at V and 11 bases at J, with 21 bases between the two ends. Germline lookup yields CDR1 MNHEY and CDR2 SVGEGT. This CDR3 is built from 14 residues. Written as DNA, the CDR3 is TGTGCCAGCAGTCACCTAAATTCAGGAACCTCTTACACCTTC. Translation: CASSHLNSGTSYTF.

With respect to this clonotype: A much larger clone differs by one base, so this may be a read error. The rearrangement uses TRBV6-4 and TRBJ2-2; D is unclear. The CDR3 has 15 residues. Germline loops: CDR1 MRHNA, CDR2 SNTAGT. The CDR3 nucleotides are TGTGCCGGCAGTGACTCGAGGAGCGAGGTCGGGGAGCTGTTTTTT. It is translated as CAGSDSRSEVGELFF.

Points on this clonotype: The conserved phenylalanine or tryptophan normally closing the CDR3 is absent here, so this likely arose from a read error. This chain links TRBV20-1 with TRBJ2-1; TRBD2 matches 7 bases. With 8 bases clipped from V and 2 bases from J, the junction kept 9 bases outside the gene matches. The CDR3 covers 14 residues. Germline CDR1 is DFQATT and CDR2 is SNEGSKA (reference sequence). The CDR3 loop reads CSTRAAGAYNEQFL. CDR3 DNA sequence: TGCAGTACCAGGGCGGCGGGGGCCTACAATGAGCAGTTCCTT.

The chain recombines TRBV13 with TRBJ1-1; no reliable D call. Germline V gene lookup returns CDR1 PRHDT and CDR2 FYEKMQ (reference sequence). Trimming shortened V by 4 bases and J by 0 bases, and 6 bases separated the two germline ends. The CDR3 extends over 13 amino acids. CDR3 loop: CASSYRMNTEAFF. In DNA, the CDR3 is TGTGCCAGCAGCTATCGGATGAACACTGAAGCTTTCTTT.

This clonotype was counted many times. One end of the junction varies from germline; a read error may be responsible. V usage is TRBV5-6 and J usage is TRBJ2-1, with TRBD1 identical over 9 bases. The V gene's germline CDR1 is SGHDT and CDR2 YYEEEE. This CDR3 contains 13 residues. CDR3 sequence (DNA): TGTGCCAGCAGCTTGTCTCTCGGGACAGGGTTCGTCTTC. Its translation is CASSLSLGTGFVF.

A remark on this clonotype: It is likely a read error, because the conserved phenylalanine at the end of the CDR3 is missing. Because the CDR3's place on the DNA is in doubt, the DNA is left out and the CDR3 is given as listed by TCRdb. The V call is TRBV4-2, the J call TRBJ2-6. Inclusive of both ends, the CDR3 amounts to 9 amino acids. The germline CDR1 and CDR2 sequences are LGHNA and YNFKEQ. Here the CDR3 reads CASSPDLNT.

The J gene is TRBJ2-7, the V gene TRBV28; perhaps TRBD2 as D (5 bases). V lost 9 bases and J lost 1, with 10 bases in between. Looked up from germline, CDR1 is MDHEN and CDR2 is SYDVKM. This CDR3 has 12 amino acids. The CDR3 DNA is TGTGCCAGTACGCGGAGGTCCTACGAGCAGTACTTC. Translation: CASTRRSYEQYF.